The rows below give T cell receptor beta chains drawn from one sample of a study of cytomegalovirus exposure and HLA in healthy donors. Measured with immunoSEQ multiplex PCR; TCRdb has only the in-frame clones, and not every one. The data contain some 150,000 clones, roughly three quarters of them seen just once; the ten biggest clones take up 0.9% to 1.2%. Sequencing was carried out using PBMCs. Source of these receptors: a male donor in good health and CMV-seronegative. Each CDR3 is given with its conserved first and last residue. Each record gives: clone size, D gene, V gene, J gene, CDR3 protein, CDR3 DNA. The D gene is left open where the match is weak. A clone size is listed for some rows: how often the clone was seen (once, few, many), or a class if it is expanded.

clone size: .
D gene: .
V gene: TRBV9
J gene: TRBJ2-3
CDR3 protein: CASSQDSSTDTQYF
CDR3 DNA: TGTGCCAGCAGCCAGGATTCTAGCACAGATACGCAGTATTTT

clone size: .
D gene: TRBD1
V gene: TRBV27
J gene: TRBJ1-6
CDR3 protein: CASSLGQALNSPLHF
CDR3 DNA: TGTGCCAGCAGCTTGGGACAGGCACTTAATTCACCCCTCCACTTT

clone size: .
D gene: .
V gene: TRBV27
J gene: TRBJ1-6
CDR3 protein: CASSFSFLGDSPLHF
CDR3 DNA: TGTGCCAGCAGTTTCTCCTTTCTAGGGGATTCACCCCTCCACTTT

clone size: .
D gene: TRBD2
V gene: TRBV2
J gene: TRBJ2-5
CDR3 protein: CASSYPGLAYLKTQYF
CDR3 DNA: TGTGCCAGCAGTTACCCGGGACTAGCGTATTTAAAGACCCAGTACTTC

clone size: .
D gene: .
V gene: TRBV25-1
J gene: TRBJ2-1
CDR3 protein: CASSEWITRGSNEQFF
CDR3 DNA: TGTGCCAGCAGTGAATGGATCACTCGGGGATCCAATGAGCAGTTCTTC

clone size: few
D gene: .
V gene: TRBV6-6
J gene: TRBJ2-1
CDR3 protein: CASSTGVNEQFF
CDR3 DNA: TGTGCCAGCAGCACGGGAGTTAATGAGCAGTTCTTC

clone size: .
D gene: .
V gene: TRBV5-4
J gene: TRBJ2-3
CDR3 protein: CASSYPRGRDSEDTQYF
CDR3 DNA: TGTGCCAGCAGCTACCCTAGGGGGCGGGATTCTGAGGATACGCAGTATTTT

clone size: few
D gene: .
V gene: TRBV5-4
J gene: TRBJ1-2
CDR3 protein: CASSLAGYGYTF
CDR3 DNA: TGTGCCAGCAGCTTGGCCGGCTATGGCTACACCTTC

clone size: few
D gene: TRBD1
V gene: TRBV11-2
J gene: TRBJ2-3
CDR3 protein: CASSRSTGADTQYF
CDR3 DNA: TGTGCCAGCAGCCGTTCGACAGGGGCCGATACGCAGTATTTT

clone size: .
D gene: .
V gene: TRBV19
J gene: TRBJ2-1
CDR3 protein: CASSISRLYNEQFF
CDR3 DNA: TGTGCCAGTAGTATATCGCGACTGTACAATGAGCAGTTCTTC

clone size: .
D gene: TRBD1
V gene: TRBV9
J gene: TRBJ1-4
CDR3 protein: CASSVGDSVGEKLFF
CDR3 DNA: TGTGCCAGCAGCGTAGGGGACAGCGTGGGTGAAAAACTGTTTTTT

clone size: .
D gene: .
V gene: TRBV6-1
J gene: TRBJ1-6
CDR3 protein: CASSWANTRSPLHF
CDR3 DNA: TGTGCCAGCAGTTGGGCGAACACCCGTTCACCCCTCCACTTT

clone size: .
D gene: TRBD1
V gene: TRBV2
J gene: TRBJ2-7
CDR3 protein: CASRTQGPYEQYF
CDR3 DNA: TGTGCCAGCAGGACACAGGGGCCCTACGAGCAGTACTTC

clone size: .
D gene: TRBD1
V gene: TRBV2
J gene: TRBJ1-4
CDR3 protein: CASSEAGTAINEKLFF
CDR3 DNA: TGTGCCAGCAGTGAAGCTGGGACAGCGATTAATGAAAAACTGTTTTTT

clone size: few
D gene: .
V gene: TRBV10-1
J gene: TRBJ1-1
CDR3 protein: CASSESGLGRGTEAFF
CDR3 DNA: TGCGCCAGCAGTGAGTCGGGGCTGGGTAGGGGCACTGAAGCTTTCTTT

clone size: .
D gene: .
V gene: TRBV19
J gene: TRBJ1-2
CDR3 protein: CASRQVPNYGYTF
CDR3 DNA: TGTGCCAGTAGACAGGTACCTAACTATGGCTACACCTTC

clone size: .
D gene: TRBD1
V gene: TRBV29-1
J gene: TRBJ1-4
CDR3 protein: CSVQGGQGNEKLFF
CDR3 DNA: TGCAGCGTCCAAGGGGGACAGGGAAATGAAAAACTGTTTTTT

clone size: .
D gene: TRBD1
V gene: TRBV5-6
J gene: TRBJ1-5
CDR3 protein: CASSLGRGRNQPQHF
CDR3 DNA: TGTGCCAGCAGCTTGGGCAGGGGGCGGAATCAGCCCCAGCATTTT

clone size: .
D gene: .
V gene: TRBV7-9
J gene: TRBJ2-7
CDR3 protein: CASSLVSDYEQYF
CDR3 DNA: TGTGCCAGCAGCTTAGTGAGTGACTACGAGCAGTACTTC

clone size: once
D gene: TRBD2
V gene: TRBV5-6
J gene: TRBJ2-5
CDR3 protein: CASSLMAGGGETQYF
CDR3 DNA: TGTGCCAGCAGCTTGATGGCGGGGGGGGGAGAGACCCAGTACTTC

clone size: .
D gene: .
V gene: TRBV6-5
J gene: TRBJ1-1
CDR3 protein: CASSFPGDTEAFF
CDR3 DNA: TGTGCCAGCAGTTTTCCAGGGGACACTGAAGCTTTCTTT

clone size: .
D gene: TRBD1
V gene: TRBV27
J gene: TRBJ2-4
CDR3 protein: CASRPTGTGVNIQYF
CDR3 DNA: TGTGCCAGCAGGCCTACCGGGACAGGGGTGAACATTCAGTACTTC

clone size: .
D gene: .
V gene: TRBV5-8
J gene: TRBJ2-4
CDR3 protein: CASSLAGRAKNIQYF
CDR3 DNA: TGTGCCAGCAGCTTGGCCGGGAGAGCCAAAAACATTCAGTACTTC

clone size: once
D gene: TRBD1
V gene: TRBV19
J gene: TRBJ1-6
CDR3 protein: CASRKGQGGAYNSPLHF
CDR3 DNA: TGTGCCAGTAGAAAGGGACAGGGGGGAGCCTATAATTCACCCCTCCACTTT

clone size: .
D gene: TRBD2
V gene: TRBV29-1
J gene: TRBJ2-5
CDR3 protein: CSTSPSGGAGETQYF
CDR3 DNA: TGCAGCACATCTCCTAGCGGGGGGGCGGGAGAGACCCAGTACTTC

clone size: few
D gene: .
V gene: TRBV10-2
J gene: TRBJ2-7
CDR3 protein: CASSGNEQYF
CDR3 DNA: TGCGCCAGCAGTGGTAACGAGCAGTACTTC

clone size: .
D gene: .
V gene: TRBV20-1
J gene: TRBJ1-6
CDR3 protein: CSARSSGILHF
CDR3 DNA: TGCAGTGCTAGATCCAGCGGTATCCTCCACTTT